This TCR beta chain comes out of a study of blood T cell repertoires in COVID-19. The overall study: Samples came from the United States, Italy and Spain, spanning acute and convalescent COVID-19. In each case, the material was cDNA or gDNA derived from T cells, B-cell-depleted T cells, or PBMCs.

Germline CDR1 GTSNPN, CDR2 SVGIG (reference sequence). CDR3 size: 13 residues. Trimming took 3 bases from V and 4 from J; bases not matched to a gene: 4. Original analysis: Amplification with reference gene primers provided the estimates of nucleated cell counts. The assay was immunoSEQ multiplex PCR, and TCRdb's table has in-frame clones only and misses some. Clone size and the V and J calls come from that table; the DNA yielded D and trimming. Among about 210,000 clones listed, just over 85% were seen once. Sample: peripheral blood. This TCR was recovered from a man younger than 35 with active or convalescent COVID-19. V and J are TRBV30 and TRBJ2-7; 9 bases are shared with TRBD1. DNA for the CDR3: TGTGCCTGGAGGACAGGGGGAAGGTACGAGCAGTACTTC. It specifies CAWRTGGRYEQYF.